This passage covers 8 T cell receptor beta chains from one sample sequenced in a study of blood T cell repertoires in COVID-19. Assay used: immunoSEQ multiplex PCR; TCRdb lists only in-frame clones, some missing. Here the sample spans fewer than 300,000 clones, more than 85% being singletons. Sequencing used peripheral blood. Receptors originate from a young adult with COVID-19, enrolled during active disease.

This clone appeared a single time. The chain has TRBV24-1 and TRBJ2-7; TRBD1 matches at 7 bases. This CDR3 contains 12 residues. Trimming removed 7 bases from V and 6 bases from J; junction bases left unmatched: 5. The germline gives CDR1 KGHDR, CDR2 SFDVKD. The CDR3 spells CATSTGEPEQYF. CDR3 nucleotides: TGTGCCACCAGCACAGGGGAACCCGAGCAGTACTTC.

The chain recombines TRBV25-1 with TRBJ1-5; 7 bases are shared with TRBD1. CDR3 length: 13 amino acids. Losses at the gene ends were 3 bases for V and 5 bases for J; bases not matched to a gene: 1. In germline, CDR1 is MGHDK, CDR2 SYGVNS. In DNA, the CDR3 is TGTGCCAGCAGTGACAGGGGGGATCAGCCCCAGCATTTT. Amino acids: CASSDRGDQPQHF.

This clone is a singleton in its sample. The chain links TRBV4-1 to TRBJ2-7; perhaps TRBD1 as D (5 bases). The CDR3 extends over 13 amino acids. The germline CDR1 and CDR2 sequences are MGHRA and YSYEKL. The V end was cut by 3 bases, the J end by 3 bases, with 9 bases between. DNA for the CDR3: TGCGCCAGCAGCCAGGGGCGAAACTACGAGCAGTACTTC. Amino acid sequence: CASSQGRNYEQYF.

This clone has a single count. The chain combines TRBV9 with TRBJ1-3; D gene uncertain. Trimming took off 0 bases at V and 4 bases at J, with 11 bases between the two ends. Germline values: CDR1 SGDLS, CDR2 YYNGEE. This CDR3 region has 15 residues. CDR3 in DNA: TGTGCCAGCAGCGTAGGGGGAGGGTACGGAAACACCATATATTTT. Protein sequence: CASSVGGGYGNTIYF. Together with reference TRBV9 and TRBJ1-3, the CDR3 gives the full variable domain: DSGVTQTPKHLITATGQRVTLRCSPRSGDLSVYWYQQSLDQGLQFLIQYYNGEERAKGNILERFSAQQFPDLHSELNLSSLELGDSALYFCASSVGGGYGNTIYFGEGSWLTVV.

The chain joins TRBV5-1 to TRBJ2-2; TRBD1 aligns across 11 bases. Germline CDR1 is SGHRS and CDR2 is YFSETQ. This CDR3 is 15 amino acids long. V trimming: 4 bases; J trimming: 6 bases; junction bases outside the gene matches: 5. The CDR3 here is CASSEPGQGAGELFF. CDR3 in DNA: TGCGCCAGCAGCGAACCGGGACAGGGGGCCGGGGAGCTGTTTTTT. Drawing the rest from reference TRBV5-1 and TRBJ2-2, the complete variable domain is KAGVTQTPRYLIKTRGQQVTLSCSPISGHRSVSWYQQTPGQGLQFLFEYFSETQRNKGNFPGRFSGRQFSNSRSEMNVSTLELGDSALYLCASSEPGQGAGELFFGEGSRLTVL.

The rearrangement joins TRBV2 to TRBJ1-6; 8 bases agree with TRBD1. The CDR3 extends over 13 amino acids. V shed 8 bases and J 7 bases; nucleotides not matched to a gene: 4. The germline V gene has CDR1 SNHLY and CDR2 FYNNEI. CDR3 region: CASRQGPNSPLHF. CDR3 coding DNA: TGTGCCAGCCGACAGGGGCCCAATTCACCCCTCCACTTT.

The V and J genes are TRBV28 and TRBJ2-1, with 10 bases fitting TRBD2. V shed 6 bases, J shed 3 bases, and the junction held 5 bases outside the gene matches. The CDR3 is 15 residues long. From germline, CDR1 is MDHEN and CDR2 SYDVKM. CDR3 DNA: TGTGCCAGCAGCTTGGGACTAGCGAACTACAATGAGCAGTTCTTC. Amino acid sequence: CASSLGLANYNEQFF.

This clone was seen only a few times. The V and J genes are TRBV7-9 and TRBJ2-7, with 10 bases fitting TRBD2. From germline, CDR1 is SEHNR and CDR2 FQNEAQ (reference sequence). CDR3 size: 14 residues. Unmatched junction bases numbered 5, after V lost 6 bases and J lost 3 bases. CDR3 residues: CASSSGTSVYEQYF. The CDR3 DNA reads as TGTGCCAGCAGTAGTGGGACTAGCGTCTACGAGCAGTACTTC.